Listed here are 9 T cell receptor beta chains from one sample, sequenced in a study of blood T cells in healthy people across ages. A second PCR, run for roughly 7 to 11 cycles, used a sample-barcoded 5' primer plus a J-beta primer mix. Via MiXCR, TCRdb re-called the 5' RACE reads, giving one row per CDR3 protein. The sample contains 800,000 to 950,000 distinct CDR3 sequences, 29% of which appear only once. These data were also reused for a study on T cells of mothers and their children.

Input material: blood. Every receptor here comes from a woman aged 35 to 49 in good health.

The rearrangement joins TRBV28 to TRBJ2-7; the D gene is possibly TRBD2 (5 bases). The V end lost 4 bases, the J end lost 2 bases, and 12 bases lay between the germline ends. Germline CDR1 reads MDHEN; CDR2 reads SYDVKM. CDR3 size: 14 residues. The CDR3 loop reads CASSSPIGAYEQYF. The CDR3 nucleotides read TGTGCCAGCAGTTCCCCTATCGGGGCCTACGAGCAGTACTTC.

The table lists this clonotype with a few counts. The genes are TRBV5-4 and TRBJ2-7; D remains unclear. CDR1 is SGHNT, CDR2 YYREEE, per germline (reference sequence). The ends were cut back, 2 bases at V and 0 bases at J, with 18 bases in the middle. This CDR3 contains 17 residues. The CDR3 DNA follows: TGTGCCAGCAGCTTCGGCCTTTCCGGGCTTAGCTCCTACGAGCAGTACTTC. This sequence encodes CASSFGLSGLSSYEQYF.

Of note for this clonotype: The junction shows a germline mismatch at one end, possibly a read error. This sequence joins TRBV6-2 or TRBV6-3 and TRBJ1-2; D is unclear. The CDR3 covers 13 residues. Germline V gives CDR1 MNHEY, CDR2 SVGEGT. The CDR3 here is CTSSMDGNYGYTF. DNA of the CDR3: TGTACCAGCAGTATGGACGGGAACTATGGCTACACCTTC.

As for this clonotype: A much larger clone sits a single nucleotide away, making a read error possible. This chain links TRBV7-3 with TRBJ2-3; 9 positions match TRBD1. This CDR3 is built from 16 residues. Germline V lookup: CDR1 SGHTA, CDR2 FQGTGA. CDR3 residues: CTSALGGTGWADTQYF. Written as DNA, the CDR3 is TGTACCAGCGCCCTCGGCGGGACAGGGTGGGCAGATACGCAGTATTTT.

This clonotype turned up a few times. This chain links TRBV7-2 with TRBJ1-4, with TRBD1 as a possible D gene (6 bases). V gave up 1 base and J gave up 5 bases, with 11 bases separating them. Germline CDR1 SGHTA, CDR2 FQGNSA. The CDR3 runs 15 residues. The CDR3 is CASSLVGARNEKLFF. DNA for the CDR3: TGTGCCAGCAGCTTAGTGGGGGCCAGAAATGAAAAACTGTTTTTT.

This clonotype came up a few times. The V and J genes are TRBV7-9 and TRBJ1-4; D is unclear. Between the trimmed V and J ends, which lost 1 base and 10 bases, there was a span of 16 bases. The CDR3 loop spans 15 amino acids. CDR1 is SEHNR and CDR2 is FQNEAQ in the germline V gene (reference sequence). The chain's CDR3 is CASSLEAGRGGKLFF. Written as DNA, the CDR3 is TGTGCCAGCAGCTTAGAGGCAGGTAGAGGTGGAAAACTGTTTTTT.

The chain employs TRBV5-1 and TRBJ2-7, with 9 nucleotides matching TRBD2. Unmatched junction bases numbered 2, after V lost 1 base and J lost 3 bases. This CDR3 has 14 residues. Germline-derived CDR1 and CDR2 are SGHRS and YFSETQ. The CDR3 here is CASSLIAGDYEQYF. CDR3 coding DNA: TGCGCCAGCAGCTTGATAGCGGGGGACTACGAGCAGTACTTC.

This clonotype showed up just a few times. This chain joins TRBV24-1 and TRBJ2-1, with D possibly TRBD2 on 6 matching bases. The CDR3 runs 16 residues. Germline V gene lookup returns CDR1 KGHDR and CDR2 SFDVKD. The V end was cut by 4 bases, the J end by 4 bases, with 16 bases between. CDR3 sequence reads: CATSEAGTGGYNEQFF. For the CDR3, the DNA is TGTGCCACCAGTGAAGCCGGGACTGGAGGGTACAATGAGCAGTTCTTC.

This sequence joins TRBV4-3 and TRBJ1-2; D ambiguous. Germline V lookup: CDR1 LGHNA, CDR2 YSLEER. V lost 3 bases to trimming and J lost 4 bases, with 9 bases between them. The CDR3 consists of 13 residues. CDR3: CASSQSTSYGYTF. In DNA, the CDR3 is TGCGCCAGCAGCCAGTCGACAAGCTATGGCTACACCTTC.